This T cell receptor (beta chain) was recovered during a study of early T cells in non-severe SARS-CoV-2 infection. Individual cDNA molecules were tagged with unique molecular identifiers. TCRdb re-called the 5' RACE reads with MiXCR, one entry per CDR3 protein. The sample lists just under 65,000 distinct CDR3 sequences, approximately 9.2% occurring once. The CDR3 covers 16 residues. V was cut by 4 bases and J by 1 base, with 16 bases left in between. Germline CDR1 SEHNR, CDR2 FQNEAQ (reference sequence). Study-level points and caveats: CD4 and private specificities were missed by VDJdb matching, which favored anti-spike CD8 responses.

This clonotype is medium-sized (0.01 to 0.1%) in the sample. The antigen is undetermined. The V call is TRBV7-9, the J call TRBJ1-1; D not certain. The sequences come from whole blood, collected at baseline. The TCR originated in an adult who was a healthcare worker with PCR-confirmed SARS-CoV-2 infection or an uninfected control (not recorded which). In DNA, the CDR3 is TGTGCCAGCAGCTCCTCCTTTGGAGAGAAGAACACTGAAGCTTTCTTT. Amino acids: CASSSSFGEKNTEAFF.